This TCR beta chain emerged from a study of T-cell reconstitution after alpha-beta-depleted transplantation in children. This clonotype came up a few times. The TCRbeta library incorporated unique molecular identifiers. TCRdb reprocessed the PCR reads with MiXCR, giving one entry per CDR3 protein. The repertoire consists of approximately 980,000 distinct CDR3 sequences, with around 30% occurring once and the leading ten covering 28%. This CDR3 is 17 amino acids long. V was cut by 0 bases and J by 7 bases, with 20 bases left in between. Germline assignment: CDR1 SGHTA and CDR2 FQGNSA. The chain is built from TRBV7-2 and TRBJ2-3, with D possibly TRBD1 on 6 matching bases. Source: PBMCs, mostly from graft donor cells, taken 360 days after TCRalphabeta/CD19-depleted stem cell transplant. The TCR comes from a boy younger than two who had a stem cell transplant for SCID, so the T cells may come from the graft donor. The CDR3 bases are TGTGCCAGCAGCTTAGCCCTTGACAGGCTCCGAGGGAATACGCAGTATTTT. Encoded protein: CASSLALDRLRGNTQYF.